The present T cell receptor (beta chain) was sequenced within a study of Ad26.COV2.S vaccination and SARS-CoV-2 variants. The germline V and J ends were trimmed by 5 bases and 6 bases, with 23 bases remaining between them. The CDR3 consists of 17 residues. Germline CDR1 and CDR2: SGHNT and YENEEA. Sample treatment: roughly 20 received Ad26.COV2.S at low or high dose, single or two shots; about 5 received placebo; per-sample allocation not given. Collection of samples fell on day 63 after the first vaccine or placebo injection. Produced via immunoSEQ multiplex PCR; TCRdb's table is partial and in-frame only. Among a few hundred thousand clones listed, approximately 90% were seen once.

This chain links TRBV11-3 with TRBJ2-1; D might be TRBD2 (6 bases). The TCR was taken from a person aged 18-65 years who received the Ad26.COV2.S COVID-19 vaccine or a placebo. The sequences come from peripheral blood, collected in a trial of Ad26.COV2.S vaccine versus placebo. The CDR3 sequence is CASSGSTAGRPFNEQFF. CDR3 sequence (DNA): TGTGCCAGCAGCGGGTCGACAGCGGGTCGTCCATTCAATGAGCAGTTCTTC.